Here is one T cell receptor (beta chain) with its context. The CDR3 consists of 15 residues. The J segment lost 7 bases and the V segment lost 1 base, leaving 9 bases of the junction unmatched. Germline assignment: CDR1 SGHNT and CDR2 YYREEE (reference sequence). TCRdb's table, derived via immunoSEQ multiplex PCR, lists solely in-frame clones and lacks some. The profile shows 44,000 or so clones, roughly 78% of them singletons. This entry belongs to a study of PD-L1 blockade in urothelial cancer. This sequence joins TRBV5-4 and TRBJ2-3; 7 nucleotides agree with TRBD1. The input for sequencing was PBMCs, taken around atezolizumab (anti-PD-L1) treatment. The TCR originated in a man in his 70s with urothelial cancer. CDR3 amino acids: CASSLPGDRRNTQYF. In DNA, the CDR3 is TGTGCCAGCAGCTTGCCCGGGGACAGACGGAATACGCAGTATTTT.